Listed here are 31 T cell receptor beta chains from one sample, sequenced in a study of cytomegalovirus exposure and HLA in healthy donors. Primers for the PCR totalled 60 Vbeta and 13 Jbeta. TCRdb's table, derived via immunoSEQ multiplex PCR, lists solely in-frame clones and lacks some. Among about 110,000 clones listed, about three quarters were seen once. Sequencing used PBMCs. The receptors originated from a woman aged 55-70 years in good health and CMV-seropositive.

This clone was seen a single time. The chain carries TRBV2 and TRBJ2-3; no clear D. Germline V gene lookup returns CDR1 SNHLY and CDR2 FYNNEI. The length of the CDR3 is 15 residues. V lost 0 bases, J lost 2 bases, and 9 bases lay in between. The CDR3 coding sequence is TGTGCCAGCAGTGAAGCGCGTCACTTCACAGATACGCAGTATTTT. Encoded protein: CASSEARHFTDTQYF.

This clone was detected only once. Different DNA sequences within this sample yield the same CDR3. This chain joins TRBV5-1 and TRBJ2-3, with 10 bases that match TRBD2. Trimming removed 5 bases from V and 2 bases from J; junction bases left unmatched: 2. This CDR3 contains 14 residues. From germline, CDR1 is SGHRS and CDR2 YFSETQ. In nucleotides, the CDR3 is TGCGCCAGCAGACTAGCGGGGAACACAGATACGCAGTATTTT. This translates into CASRLAGNTDTQYF.

The sample holds a few counts of this clone. The V and J genes are TRBV28 and TRBJ1-5, with a possible D match to TRBD1 (6 bases). Trimming took off 6 bases at V and 6 bases at J, with 15 bases between the two ends. Germline loops: CDR1 MDHEN, CDR2 SYDVKM. This CDR3 contains 14 residues. The CDR3 loop reads CASSIGGATQPQHF. The CDR3 coding sequence is TGTGCCAGCAGCATAGGGGGGGCGACTCAGCCCCAGCATTTT.

The chain joins TRBV7-2 to TRBJ2-1; TRBD1 matches 9 bases. J was trimmed by 15 bases and V by 4 bases; bases with no gene match: 13. The CDR3 has 14 amino acids. Germline V gene sequence: CDR1 SGHTA, CDR2 FQGNSA. DNA of the CDR3: TGTGCCAGCAGCTCCTATAGAAGGACAGGGGTACGGTTCTTC. Translation: CASSSYRRTGVRFF.

This clone was counted a single time. This chain uses TRBV11-2 with TRBJ1-1; TRBD1 might be the D (6 bases). The germline V gene encodes CDR1 SGHAT and CDR2 FQNNGV. This CDR3 is built from 15 residues. V was clipped by 3 bases and J by 5 bases, with 16 bases between them. Here the CDR3 DNA reads TGTGCCAGCAGCTTCACACAGGGAGTATATACTGAAGCTTTCTTT. This gives the protein CASSFTQGVYTEAFF.

J is TRBJ2-1 and V is TRBV7-2; possibly TRBD2 for D (6 bases). This CDR3 is 15 amino acids long. The V gene's germline CDR1 is SGHTA and CDR2 FQGNSA. The V end was cut by 5 bases, the J end by 9 bases, with 20 bases between. The DNA for the CDR3 is TGTGCCAGCAGCCTCTTTGTGGGCTTGGAGGGTGAGCAGTTCTTC. Encoded protein: CASSLFVGLEGEQFF.

A few counts support this clone. The chain couples TRBV18 to TRBJ2-1; D might be TRBD1 (6 bases). Deletions cut 6 bases from V and 6 bases from J, with 18 bases between. Germline-derived CDR1 and CDR2 are KGHSH and LQKENI. The CDR3 runs 15 residues. The CDR3 is CASSPRPGQSNEQFF. In DNA form, the CDR3 reads TGTGCCAGCTCCCCCAGGCCGGGACAATCCAATGAGCAGTTCTTC.

CDR3 in amino acids: CASSLTGGNQPQHF. The CDR3 DNA follows: TGTGCCAGCAGCCTGACAGGGGGTAATCAGCCCCAGCATTTT. The J gene is TRBJ1-5, the V gene TRBV9, with 9 bases matching TRBD1. The CDR3 extends over 14 amino acids. Germline V gene data show CDR1 as SGDLS and CDR2 as YYNGEE. With 4 bases clipped from V and 4 bases from J, the junction kept 3 bases outside the gene matches. The variable domain in full, with the rest retrieved from reference TRBV9 and TRBJ1-5, is DSGVTQTPKHLITATGQRVTLRCSPRSGDLSVYWYQQSLDQGLQFLIQYYNGEERAKGNILERFSAQQFPDLHSELNLSSLELGDSALYFCASSLTGGNQPQHFGDGTRLSIL.

V usage is TRBV29-1 and J usage is TRBJ1-1; unclear D gene. CDR3 length equals 13 residues. V lost 4 bases to trimming and J lost 8 bases, with 17 bases between them. The V gene's germline CDR1 is SQVTM and CDR2 ANQGSEA. Here the CDR3 reads CSVGMSITGEAFF. The CDR3 DNA reads TGCAGCGTTGGAATGTCAATAACGGGGGAAGCTTTCTTT.

The rearrangement links TRBV5-1 to TRBJ1-2, with D perhaps matching TRBD1 (6 bases). This CDR3 spans 15 amino acids. The V and J ends lost 4 bases and 3 bases respectively, with 16 bases between them. Per the germline V gene, CDR1 is SGHRS and CDR2 is YFSETQ. Here the CDR3 reads CASSTEGGAYYGYTF. The DNA of the CDR3 is TGCGCCAGCAGCACCGAAGGGGGGGCCTACTATGGCTACACCTTC.

This clone was observed a few times. The J gene is TRBJ1-2, the V gene TRBV6-5; TRBD1 matches at 8 bases. The CDR3 is 12 residues long. Per germline, CDR1 MNHEY and CDR2 SVGAGI. Trimming took 10 bases from V and 3 from J; bases not matched to a gene: 4. Written as DNA, the CDR3 is TGTGCCAACACGACAGGGGACTATGGCTACACCTTC. Translation: CANTTGDYGYTF.

There are a few counts of this clone. The rearrangement links TRBV5-1 to TRBJ1-6, with 9 bases aligning to TRBD1. With 4 bases clipped from V and 7 bases from J, the junction kept 3 bases outside the gene matches. The V gene's germline CDR1 is SGHRS and CDR2 YFSETQ. This CDR3 is built from 14 residues. The CDR3 sequence: CASSQGTGNSPLHF. The CDR3 DNA follows: TGCGCCAGCAGCCAAGGGACAGGGAATTCACCCCTCCACTTT.

The chain combines TRBV6-1 with TRBJ1-4; 7 nucleotides align to TRBD1. With 6 bases clipped from V and 6 bases from J, the junction kept 7 bases outside the gene matches. The CDR3 runs to 14 residues. Germline values: CDR1 MNHNS, CDR2 SASEGT. The CDR3, as DNA: TGTGCCAGCAGATCCCTAACAGGGGATGAAAAACTGTTTTTT. Translating it yields CASRSLTGDEKLFF.

This chain joins TRBV30 and TRBJ1-6; the D gene is possibly TRBD1 (5 bases). Germline V CDR1 and CDR2: GTSNPN, SVGIG (reference sequence). Trimming left V 2 bases short and J 10 bases short, with 15 bases between. The length of the CDR3 is 14 residues. In DNA, the CDR3 is TGTGCCTGGAGTCTGGCAGGGTTAAAATCACCCCTCCACTTT. This translates into CAWSLAGLKSPLHF.

The sample holds many counts of this clone. V and J are TRBV7-3 and TRBJ2-1; 7 nucleotides align to TRBD2. V lost 1 base, J lost 3 bases, and 9 bases stayed unmatched. Looked up from germline, CDR1 is SGHTA and CDR2 is FQGTGA. This CDR3 spans 17 amino acids. The CDR3 nucleotides read TGTGCCAGCAGCTTAATACCTCGGGCTAGCGGCTACAATGAGCAGTTCTTC. Protein sequence: CASSLIPRASGYNEQFF.

V gene TRBV5-1 combines with J gene TRBJ2-5; 7 positions agree with TRBD1. The ends lost 4 bases at V and 2 bases at J; junction bases unmatched: 8. Germline V lookup: CDR1 SGHRS, CDR2 YFSETQ. The CDR3 has 15 residues. The CDR3 DNA is TGCGCCAGCAGCCTTTACAGGGGTCGGCAAGAGACCCAGTACTTC. This encodes CASSLYRGRQETQYF.

The genes are TRBV7-9 and TRBJ2-4; tentatively, D is TRBD2 (6 bases). The germline V gene encodes CDR1 SEHNR and CDR2 FQNEAQ (reference sequence). Deletions cut 1 base from V and 16 bases from J, with 17 bases between. This CDR3 comprises 13 residues. Written as DNA, the CDR3 is TGTGCCAGCAGCTTAGGTACTAGCCAGCAACTCTACTTC. This encodes CASSLGTSQQLYF.

The genes are TRBV6-4 and TRBJ2-5; no clear D. The J call could be wrong; TRBJ2-7 is a better fit for the DNA end. CDR1 MRHNA and CDR2 SNTAGT come from the germline V gene. The CDR3 length is 13 residues. The CDR3 is CAIPQTGPYEQYF. CDR3 coding DNA: TGTGCCATCCCGCAGACTGGCCCCTACGAGCAGTACTTC.

This chain links TRBV5-1 with TRBJ2-7; TRBD2 agrees at 7 bases. The V segment lost 0 bases and the J segment 6 bases; nucleotides outside the gene matches: 9. Germline values: CDR1 SGHRS, CDR2 YFSETQ. This CDR3 is 15 amino acids long. Here the CDR3 reads CASSLDGGSRGEQYF. The CDR3 DNA is TGCGCCAGCAGCTTGGATGGCGGGAGTCGGGGCGAGCAGTACTTC. Together with reference TRBV5-1 and TRBJ2-7, the CDR3 gives the full variable domain: KAGVTQTPRYLIKTRGQQVTLSCSPISGHRSVSWYQQTPGQGLQFLFEYFSETQRNKGNFPGRFSGRQFSNSRSEMNVSTLELGDSALYLCASSLDGGSRGEQYFGPGTRLTVT.

This rearrangement joins TRBV2 to TRBJ1-5; D call uncertain. Per germline, CDR1 SNHLY and CDR2 FYNNEI. The CDR3 has 14 residues. Between the trimmed V and J ends, which lost 6 bases and 7 bases, there was a span of 16 bases. The CDR3 is CASSPTSPGQPQHF. In DNA, the CDR3 is TGTGCCAGCAGCCCGACATCCCCGGGACAGCCCCAGCATTTT.

The table lists this clone with a count of one. The chain employs TRBV19 and TRBJ2-7; unclear D gene. From germline, CDR1 is LNHDA and CDR2 SQIVND (reference sequence). The CDR3 has 13 residues. Trimming removed 4 bases at V and 3 bases at J, with 10 bases between. The chain's CDR3 is CASSTWQNYEQYF. DNA for the CDR3: TGTGCCAGTAGTACGTGGCAGAACTACGAGCAGTACTTC.

The rearrangement joins TRBV6-1 to TRBJ1-6; 9 bases fit TRBD1. The V gene's germline CDR1 is MNHNS and CDR2 SASEGT. The CDR3 loop spans 14 amino acids. J lost 11 bases, V lost 4 bases, and 6 bases had no gene match. For the CDR3, the DNA is TGTGCCAGCAGTGGTTGGACAGGGGATGCACCCCTCCACTTT. Protein sequence: CASSGWTGDAPLHF.

V is TRBV27 and J is TRBJ1-2; D ambiguous. The germline CDR1 and CDR2 sequences are MNHEY and SMNVEV (reference sequence). V lost 5 bases and J 7 bases, leaving 20 bases between the germline ends. The CDR3 covers 15 residues. The CDR3 DNA reads TGTGCCAGCAGTCTAGGCCGGAGTCTAAGGTTTGGCTACACCTTC. This gives the protein CASSLGRSLRFGYTF.

V is TRBV7-9 and J is TRBJ1-5; no clear D. Trimming pared 3 bases from V and 3 bases from J, leaving 9 bases between. The CDR3 runs to 14 residues. Looked up from germline, CDR1 is SEHNR and CDR2 is FQNEAQ (reference sequence). CDR3 nucleotide sequence: TGTGCCAGCAGCTTCGGAGGGATCAATCAGCCCCAGCATTTT. It translates to CASSFGGINQPQHF.

The rearrangement links TRBV18 to TRBJ1-1; D is unresolved. The CDR3 extends over 11 amino acids. Germline lookup yields CDR1 KGHSH and CDR2 LQKENI. V was clipped by 6 bases and J by 6 bases, with 8 bases between them. The CDR3 nucleotides are TGTGCCAGCTCTGGGGAGGCTGAAGCTTTCTTT. Its translation is CASSGEAEAFF.

This clone was seen more than once but under ten times. This chain links TRBV5-1 with TRBJ2-7, with 12 bases that match TRBD2. The V gene's germline CDR1 is SGHRS and CDR2 YFSETQ. This CDR3 is 15 amino acids long. V dropped 4 bases and J dropped 5; count of bases not matched to a gene: 7. The CDR3 region has the DNA TGCGCCAGCAGCGAAGGACTAGCGGGAATCAACGAGCAGTACTTC. Translated, it gives CASSEGLAGINEQYF.

This clone has only a few counts. The chain has TRBV6-5 and TRBJ2-7; perhaps TRBD2 as D (7 bases). The V end was cut by 10 bases, the J end by 4 bases, with 17 bases between. The V gene's germline CDR1 is MNHEY and CDR2 SVGAGI. The CDR3 contains 13 residues. Written as DNA, the CDR3 is TGTGCCACCCGAAGGGGGGGCGGGTACGAGCAGTACTTC. Translated: CATRRGGGYEQYF.

The chain joins TRBV6-5 to TRBJ2-1; 7 bases match TRBD2. Germline V gene sequence: CDR1 MNHEY, CDR2 SVGAGI. The CDR3 loop spans 15 amino acids. Trimming cost V 0 bases and J 14 bases; bases outside gene matches: 13. This CDR3 reads CASSYSVVAGTQEFF. CDR3 coding DNA: TGTGCCAGCAGTTACTCGGTTGTAGCGGGCACACAGGAGTTCTTC.

The CDR3 sequence is CASSIMLTAQETQYF. The CDR3 nucleotides are TGTGCCAGTAGTATAATGTTGACAGCTCAAGAGACCCAGTACTTC. V is TRBV19 and J is TRBJ2-5; TRBD1 might be the D (5 bases). Germline CDR1 is LNHDA and CDR2 is SQIVND (reference sequence). The CDR3 has 15 residues. With 2 bases removed from V and 2 bases from J, the gap between germline ends came to 12 bases.

This clone came up a few times. V is TRBV28 and J is TRBJ1-1; D is uncertain. The CDR3 has 13 amino acids. The germline CDR1 and CDR2 sequences are MDHEN and SYDVKM. The ends were cut back, 8 bases at V and 4 bases at J, with 14 bases in the middle. In DNA, the CDR3 is TGTGCCAGCCGCTCAGGTCTCAGCACTGAAGCTTTCTTT. Protein: CASRSGLSTEAFF.

The chain joins TRBV7-9 to TRBJ1-5; D unclear. Trimming removed 4 bases at V and 0 bases at J, with 10 bases between. Germline lookup yields CDR1 SEHNR and CDR2 FQNEAQ (reference sequence). CDR3 size: 15 residues. CDR3 nucleotides: TGTGCCAGCAGCTCGTCCTATTATAGCAATCAGCCCCAGCATTTT. As protein: CASSSSYYSNQPQHF.